What follows are 4 T cell receptor beta chains derived from one specimen sequenced in a study of blood T cell repertoires in COVID-19 (dated by TCRdb to 2019 to 2021). Library creation used the immunoSEQ multiplex PCR assay. TCRdb obtained this table from immuneACCESS and retained in-frame rearrangements with V and J assigned. These tables miss some clones; where compared with another copy, unresolved V genes account for less than half of the shortfall, and the remainder is unexplained. This sample lists 55,000 to 85,000 clones; about 70% were detected once. More than 20% of the sample comes from the top ten. What was sequenced was peripheral blood. These receptors were obtained from a man in his fifties or sixties with acute or convalescent COVID-19.

This clone was observed a single time. The rearrangement joins TRBV19 to TRBJ2-1, with D hard to call. With 5 bases removed from V and 2 bases from J, the gap between germline ends came to 7 bases. Per germline, CDR1 LNHDA and CDR2 SQIVND (reference sequence). The CDR3 has 13 residues. The CDR3 DNA sequence: TGTGCCAGTAGTGCTTCAGCCTACAATGAGCAGTTCTTC. Its translation: CASSASAYNEQFF.

The gene calls are TRBV11-3 and TRBJ2-3; D is ambiguous. The germline V and J ends were trimmed by 0 bases and 6 bases, with 7 bases remaining between them. The CDR3 is made up of 13 amino acids. Germline V gene data show CDR1 as SGHNT and CDR2 as YENEEA. Here the CDR3 reads CASSLDRRDTQYF. The CDR3 nucleotides are TGTGCCAGCAGCTTAGATCGGCGGGATACGCAGTATTTT.

The chain combines TRBV5-6 with TRBJ2-5; D uncertain. V was shortened by 0 bases and J by 1 base, with 7 bases between the two germline ends. CDR1 is SGHDT, CDR2 YYEEEE, per germline. The CDR3 extends over 14 amino acids. Here the CDR3 reads CASSLGHLQETQYF. The CDR3 DNA sequence: TGTGCCAGCAGCTTGGGACATCTCCAAGAGACCCAGTACTTC.

V and J are TRBV18 and TRBJ2-3; TRBD2 matches at 10 bases. Germline CDR1 reads KGHSH; CDR2 reads LQKENI. The CDR3 runs to 15 residues. Unmatched junction bases numbered 5, after V lost 3 bases and J lost 5 bases. The CDR3 region is CASSPNVAGGDTQYF. The CDR3 DNA sequence: TGTGCCAGCTCACCTAATGTAGCGGGAGGAGATACGCAGTATTTT.